This T cell receptor beta chain was captured by sequencing in a study of blood T cell repertoires in COVID-19. As for the study in general: Material from acute and convalescent COVID-19 was sourced from the United States, Italy and Spain. The analysed material was cDNA or gDNA that came from T cells, B-cell-depleted T cells, or PBMCs.

From germline, CDR1 is LGHDT and CDR2 YNNKEL (reference sequence). V lost 1 base to trimming and J lost 8 bases, with 8 bases between them. CDR3 length equals 12 residues. Methods used by the authors: From reference gene primer amplification, estimates of nucleated cell counts were derived. Here immunoSEQ multiplex PCR was the method, and the copy in TCRdb shows in-frame clones only, minus some. V, J and clone size reflect that table, while D and trimming were determined from the DNA. The sample lists 80,000 or so clones; about nine tenths were seen once. The V gene is TRBV3-1 (or the pseudogene TRBV3-2), the J gene TRBJ1-2; D is unclear. Sequencing used peripheral blood. The clonotype comes from a man aged 50 or older with acute or convalescent COVID-19. For the CDR3, the DNA is TGTGCCAGCAGCCAAGGGCATAAGGGCTACACCTTC. This encodes CASSQGHKGYTF.